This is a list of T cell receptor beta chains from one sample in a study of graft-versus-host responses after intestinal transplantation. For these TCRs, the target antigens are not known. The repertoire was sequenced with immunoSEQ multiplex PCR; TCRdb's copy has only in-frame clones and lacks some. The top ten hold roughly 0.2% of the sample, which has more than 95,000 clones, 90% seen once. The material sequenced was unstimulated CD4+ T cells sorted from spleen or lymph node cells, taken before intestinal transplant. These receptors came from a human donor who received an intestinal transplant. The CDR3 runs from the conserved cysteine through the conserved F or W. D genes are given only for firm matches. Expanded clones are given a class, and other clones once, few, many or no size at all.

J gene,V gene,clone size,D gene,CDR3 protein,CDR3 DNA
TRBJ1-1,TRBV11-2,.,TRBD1,CASSLTGWHRGGEAFF,TGTGCCAGCAGCTTGACCGGGTGGCACAGGGGCGGTGAAGCTTTCTTT
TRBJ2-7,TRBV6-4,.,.,CASSATAGASYEQYF,TGTGCCAGCAGTGCCACCGCGGGGGCTTCCTACGAGCAGTACTTC
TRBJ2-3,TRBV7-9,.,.,CASSSRDSPRPTDTQYF,TGTGCCAGCAGCTCCCGGGACTCCCCTCGTCCCACAGATACGCAGTATTTT
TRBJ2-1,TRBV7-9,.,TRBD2,CASSHRGLAGGNEQFF,TGTGCCAGCAGCCACCGGGGACTAGCGGGGGGCAATGAGCAGTTCTTC
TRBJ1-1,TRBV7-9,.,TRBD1,CASTSRSDREDDTEAFF,TGTGCCAGCACCTCGAGGTCCGACAGGGAGGATGACACTGAAGCTTTCTTT
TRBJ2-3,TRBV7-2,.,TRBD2,CASSTLGLVAQYF,TGTGCCAGCAGCACCCTGGGACTAGTGGCGCAGTATTTT
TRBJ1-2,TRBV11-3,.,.,CASSLVAGPYGYTF,TGTGCCAGCAGCTTAGTAGCGGGACCCTATGGCTACACCTTC
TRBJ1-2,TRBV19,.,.,CASSNRQNYGYTF,TGTGCCAGTAGCAACAGACAGAACTATGGCTACACCTTC
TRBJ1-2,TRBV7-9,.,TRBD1,CASSPDRGYRRSGYTF,TGTGCCAGCAGTCCCGACAGGGGGTATAGAAGGAGTGGCTACACCTTC
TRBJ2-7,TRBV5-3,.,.,CARSFCRRDPHNHEQYF,TGTGCCAGAAGCTTTTGTCGGCGGGATCCTCACAATCATGAGCAGTACTTC
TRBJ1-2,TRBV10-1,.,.,CASSESGGYGYTF,TGCGCCAGCAGTGAGTCAGGGGGCTATGGCTACACCTTC
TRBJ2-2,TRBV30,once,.,CAWRGSGNTGELFF,TGTGCCTGGAGAGGAAGCGGAAACACCGGGGAGCTGTTTTTT
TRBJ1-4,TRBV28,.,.,CASSPSLGGGEKLFF,TGTGCCAGCAGTCCTTCGCTGGGGGGAGGTGAAAAACTGTTTTTT
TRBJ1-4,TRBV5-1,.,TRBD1,CASSLTWGTATNEKLFF,TGCGCCAGCAGCTTGACATGGGGGACAGCAACTAATGAAAAACTGTTTTTT
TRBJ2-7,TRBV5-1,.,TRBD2,CASSTIAGGSYEQYF,TGCGCCAGCAGCACGATAGCGGGAGGCTCCTACGAGCAGTACTTC
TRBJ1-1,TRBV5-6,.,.,CASSYRTRGTEAFF,TGTGCCAGCAGCTACCGTACCCGGGGGACTGAAGCTTTCTTT
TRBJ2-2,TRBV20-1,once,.,CSASGTGELFF,TGCAGTGCTAGCGGCACCGGGGAGCTGTTTTTT
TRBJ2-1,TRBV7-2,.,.,CASSLDPQSHNEQFF,TGTGCCAGCAGCTTAGACCCCCAGTCGCACAATGAGCAGTTCTTC
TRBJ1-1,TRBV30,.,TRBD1,CAWITTGRAFF,TGTGCCTGGATTACGACAGGGAGAGCTTTCTTT
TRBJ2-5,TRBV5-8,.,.,CASSFEPGEPRYF,TGTGCCAGCAGCTTCGAGCCAGGGGAGCCTAGGTACTTC
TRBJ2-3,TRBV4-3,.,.,CASSPDGLTQYF,TGCGCCAGCAGCCCCGACGGGTTGACGCAGTATTTT
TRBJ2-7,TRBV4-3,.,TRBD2,CASSQVPLGLADSYEQYF,TGCGCCAGCAGCCAAGTCCCGCTGGGACTAGCGGACTCCTACGAGCAGTACTTC
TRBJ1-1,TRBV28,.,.,CASSLGDRQEAFF,TGTGCCAGCAGTTTGGGAGACCGCCAGGAAGCTTTCTTT
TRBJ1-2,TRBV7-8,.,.,CASSLGGDGYTF,TGTGCCAGCAGCTTAGGGGGCGATGGCTACACCTTC
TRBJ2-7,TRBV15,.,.,CATSRDGGGGYEQYF,TGTGCCACCAGCAGAGATGGAGGGGGCGGGTACGAGCAGTACTTC
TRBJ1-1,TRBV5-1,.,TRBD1,CASSKDGDRATEAFF,TGCGCCAGCAGCAAGGACGGGGACAGGGCCACTGAAGCTTTCTTT
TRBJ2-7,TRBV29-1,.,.,CSVVSFVEQYF,TGCAGCGTTGTCTCGTTTGTGGAGCAGTACTTC
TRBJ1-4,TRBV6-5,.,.,CASSYRTDEKLFF,TGTGCCAGCAGTTACAGGACAGACGAAAAACTGTTTTTT
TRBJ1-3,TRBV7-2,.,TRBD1,CASSLTVTGGNTIYF,TGTGCCAGCAGCTTGACGGTGACAGGGGGAAACACCATATATTTT
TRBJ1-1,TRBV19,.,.,CASSILGPGVKTEAFF,TGTGCCAGTAGTATTCTTGGGCCAGGGGTTAAAACTGAAGCTTTCTTT
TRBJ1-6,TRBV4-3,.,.,CASSQEVQVRSPLHF,TGCGCCAGCAGCCAAGAGGTCCAGGTCAGATCACCCCTCCACTTT
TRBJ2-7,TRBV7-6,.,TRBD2,CASSRDSGRVYEQYF,TGTGCCAGCAGCCGTGATAGCGGGAGGGTCTACGAGCAGTACTTC
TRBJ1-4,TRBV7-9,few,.,CASTSGGKLFF,TGTGCCAGCACCTCCGGGGGAAAACTGTTTTTT
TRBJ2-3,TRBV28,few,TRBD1,CASRDDRGETDTQYF,TGTGCCAGCAGGGATGACAGGGGGGAGACAGATACGCAGTATTTT
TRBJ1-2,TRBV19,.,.,CASSIRWVAAGYTF,TGTGCCAGTAGTATTCGATGGGTAGCCGCGGGCTACACCTTC
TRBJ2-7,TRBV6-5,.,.,CASSYGRGPYEQYF,TGTGCCAGCAGTTACGGCAGGGGCCCCTACGAGCAGTACTTC
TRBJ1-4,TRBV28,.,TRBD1,CASSPDRGSTNEKLFF,TGTGCCAGCAGTCCGGACAGGGGAAGCACTAATGAAAAACTGTTTTTT
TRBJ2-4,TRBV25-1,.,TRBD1,CASTGTGQNIQYF,TGTGCCAGCACCGGGACAGGTCAAAACATTCAGTACTTC